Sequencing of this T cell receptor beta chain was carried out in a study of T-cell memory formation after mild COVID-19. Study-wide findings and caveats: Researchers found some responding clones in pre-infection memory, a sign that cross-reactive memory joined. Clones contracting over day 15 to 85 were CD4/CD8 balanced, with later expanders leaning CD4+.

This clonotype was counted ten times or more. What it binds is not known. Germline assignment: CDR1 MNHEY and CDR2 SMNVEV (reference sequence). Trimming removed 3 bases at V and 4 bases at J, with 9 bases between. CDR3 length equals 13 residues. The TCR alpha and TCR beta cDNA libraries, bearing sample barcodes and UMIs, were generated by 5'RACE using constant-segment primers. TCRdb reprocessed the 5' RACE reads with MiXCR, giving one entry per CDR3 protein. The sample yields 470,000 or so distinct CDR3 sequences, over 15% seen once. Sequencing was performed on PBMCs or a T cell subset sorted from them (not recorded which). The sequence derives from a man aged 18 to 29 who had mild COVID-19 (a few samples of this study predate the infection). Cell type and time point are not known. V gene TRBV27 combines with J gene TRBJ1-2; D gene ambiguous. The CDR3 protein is CASSFGGSYGYTF. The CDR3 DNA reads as TGTGCCAGCAGTTTTGGCGGATCCTATGGCTACACCTTC.